This TCR beta chain was documented in a study of cytomegalovirus exposure and HLA in healthy donors. The wider study: Earlier, 95 million to 140 million unique TCR beta sequences were recovered from approximately 200 million T cells by an analysis. Genotyping of nearly 400 donors showed that 80% to 85% belonged to the Caucasian-associated ancestry cluster. The study, taken as a whole, reports: Presence/absence comparisons presumed near-even sequencing depth among donors. TCR beta V segments were, for the most part, productive about 87% or about 30% of the time in an earlier analysis.

PCR primers comprised 60 Vbeta and 13 Jbeta primers. Data came from immunoSEQ multiplex PCR; TCRdb stores just in-frame clones and leaves some out. The sample has fewer than 95,000 clones; around 81% are singletons. This CDR3 is 14 amino acids long. V dropped 0 bases and J dropped 4 bases, with 8 bases sitting between them. Per the germline V gene, CDR1 is SGHRS and CDR2 is YFSETQ. On this clone: Its antigen is as yet unknown.

The chain couples TRBV5-1 to TRBJ1-3; the D gene is possibly TRBD1 (5 bases). Sequencing was carried out using PBMCs. The TCR sequence derives from a man aged 25-40 years in good health and CMV-seronegative. CDR3 sequence reads: CASSLAGFGNTIYF. Here the CDR3 DNA reads TGCGCCAGCAGCTTGGCAGGGTTCGGAAACACCATATATTTT.